Following are 23 T cell receptor beta chains from one sample sequenced in a study of monozygotic twins with inflammatory bowel disease. TCRdb reprocessed the 5' RACE reads, keeping one entry per CDR3 protein, no DNA. This listing includes approximately 400,000 distinct CDR3 sequences. Sequencing input: blood. The receptors were sampled from a human donor with ulcerative colitis or Crohn's disease, or a healthy co-twin of an affected twin (not recorded which).

This chain uses TRBV10-3 with TRBJ1-1. The CDR3 is 12 amino acids. From germline, CDR1 is ENHRY and CDR2 SYGVKD. CDR3 loop: CAISESPEKAFF.

The J gene is TRBJ1-2, the V gene TRBV4-3; TCRdb outputs TRBD1, but without DNA this stays unchecked. The CDR3 consists of 16 residues. Germline lookup yields CDR1 LGHNA and CDR2 YSLEER. CDR3 sequence reads: CASSQVGDREDYGYTF.

This chain joins TRBV19 and TRBJ1-1. CDR3 size: 14 residues. CDR1 and CDR2 (germline): LNHDA, SQIVND (reference sequence). The CDR3 loop reads CASEREGQHTEAFF.

The V call is TRBV7-8, the J call TRBJ2-5; TCRdb lists TRBD2, though no DNA is available to test this call. The germline V gene encodes CDR1 SGHVS and CDR2 FQNEAQ. CDR3 length: 18 amino acids. The CDR3 loop is CASSLGLAGTGSQETQYF.

The chain joins TRBV7-3 to TRBJ2-5; there is no DNA to check the TCRdb D call of TRBD1. The germline V gene has CDR1 SGHTA and CDR2 FQGTGA. This CDR3 has 16 residues. This CDR3 is CASSPAGWGAQETQYF.

The J gene is TRBJ1-5, the V gene TRBV6-5; TCRdb's assignment of TRBD1 cannot be checked, as there is no DNA. Per the germline V gene, CDR1 is MNHEY and CDR2 is SVGAGI. The CDR3 length is 15 residues. CDR3: CASSYNREVGQPQHF.

This rearrangement joins TRBV4-1 to TRBJ2-3. CDR1 and CDR2 from the germline V gene are MGHRA and YSYEKL. The CDR3 totals 12 residues. CDR3 protein: CASSRVYDTQYF.

CDR3 region: CSASQRQGIYEQYF. The chain is built from TRBV20-1 and TRBJ2-7; TCRdb designates TRBD1, a call that cannot be tested without DNA. Germline CDR1 is DFQATT and CDR2 is SNEGSKA (reference sequence). CDR3 length equals 14 residues.

CDR3 region: CASSDAGGDTQYF. The V call is TRBV5-1, the J call TRBJ2-3; TCRdb's D call of TRBD1 is untestable without DNA. Germline V gene sequence: CDR1 SGHRS, CDR2 YFSETQ. The CDR3 sequence is 13 residues long.

The rearrangement uses TRBV5-1 and TRBJ1-1; with no DNA, the TCRdb D assignment of TRBD1 cannot be verified. Germline V gene sequence: CDR1 SGHRS, CDR2 YFSETQ. The CDR3 is 16 residues long. This CDR3 reads CASSLVQGAMNTEAFF.

This sequence joins TRBV12-3 or TRBV12-4 and TRBJ2-2; the D call of TRBD1 rests on TCRdb alone, since no DNA is present to check it. The CDR3 runs to 14 residues. CDR3 protein: CAGRGTANTGELFF.

V gene TRBV5-5 combines with J gene TRBJ2-7. The germline V gene has CDR1 SGHKS and CDR2 YYEKEE (reference sequence). The CDR3 extends over 14 amino acids. The CDR3 is CASSWGPVNYEQYF.

The chain combines TRBV14 with TRBJ1-5; TCRdb selects TRBD1, and the lack of DNA leaves this call unchecked. The CDR3 is 16 residues long. CDR1 SGHDN and CDR2 FVKESK come from the germline V gene. The chain's CDR3 is CASSQAHRVRNQPQHF.

The chain uses TRBV5-5 and TRBJ2-3; with no DNA, the TCRdb D assignment of TRBD2 cannot be verified. Germline CDR1 is SGHKS and CDR2 is YYEKEE (reference sequence). The length of the CDR3 is 14 residues. CDR3: CASSPRESTDTQYF.

The rearrangement uses TRBV20-1 and TRBJ2-1; the D gene TCRdb calls, TRBD2, cannot be checked with no DNA. Germline values: CDR1 DFQATT, CDR2 SNEGSKA (reference sequence). The CDR3 length is 15 residues. This chain's CDR3 is CSARLAGTGYNEQFF.

CDR3 in amino acids: CAWSARGNTEAFF. This rearrangement joins TRBV30 to TRBJ1-1; TCRdb selects TRBD1, and the lack of DNA leaves this call unchecked. This CDR3 has 13 residues. Germline values: CDR1 GTSNPN, CDR2 SVGIG (reference sequence).

The J gene is TRBJ2-1, the V gene TRBV7-9. Per the germline V gene, CDR1 is SEHNR and CDR2 is FQNEAQ (reference sequence). This CDR3 has 14 amino acids. The CDR3 spells CASSLAVGYNEQFF. The whole variable domain, remainder taken from reference TRBV7-9 and TRBJ2-1, is DTGVSQNPRHKITKRGQNVTFRCDPISEHNRLYWYRQTLGQGPEFLTYFQNEAQLEKSRLLSDRFSAERPKGSFSTLEIQRTEQGDSAMYLCASSLAVGYNEQFFGPGTRLTVL.

CDR3: CASSQDRGQGLGYTF. V and J are TRBV4-1 and TRBJ1-2; TCRdb's D gene call, TRBD1, goes unchecked for lack of DNA. CDR1 and CDR2 from the germline V gene are MGHRA and YSYEKL. The CDR3 runs to 15 residues.

V and J are TRBV7-9 and TRBJ1-1; the D gene TCRdb calls, TRBD1, cannot be checked with no DNA. The germline CDR1 and CDR2 sequences are SEHNR and FQNEAQ (reference sequence). The CDR3 has 16 residues. The chain's CDR3 is CASSLALGRLNTEAFF.

The chain's CDR3 is CSAATGVGDNTEAFF. The genes are TRBV20-1 and TRBJ1-1; checking the TCRdb D call of TRBD1 is not possible without DNA. Germline CDR1 DFQATT, CDR2 SNEGSKA (reference sequence). This CDR3 is 15 amino acids long.

This CDR3 reads CAWRARRGSTEAFF. The chain couples TRBV30 to TRBJ1-1; TCRdb selects TRBD1, and the lack of DNA leaves this call unchecked. There are 14 residues in the CDR3. Looked up from germline, CDR1 is GTSNPN and CDR2 is SVGIG (reference sequence).

This sequence joins TRBV6-2 or TRBV6-3 and TRBJ1-2; no DNA is available, so the TRBD1 call from TCRdb remains unchecked. There are 15 residues in the CDR3. Germline CDR1 and CDR2: MNHEY and SVGEGT. This CDR3 reads CASSNPGTGGFGYTF.

This CDR3 reads CASTHSKAGGSYEQYF. V and J are TRBV27 and TRBJ2-7. This CDR3 is built from 16 residues. The germline CDR1 and CDR2 sequences are MNHEY and SMNVEV (reference sequence).